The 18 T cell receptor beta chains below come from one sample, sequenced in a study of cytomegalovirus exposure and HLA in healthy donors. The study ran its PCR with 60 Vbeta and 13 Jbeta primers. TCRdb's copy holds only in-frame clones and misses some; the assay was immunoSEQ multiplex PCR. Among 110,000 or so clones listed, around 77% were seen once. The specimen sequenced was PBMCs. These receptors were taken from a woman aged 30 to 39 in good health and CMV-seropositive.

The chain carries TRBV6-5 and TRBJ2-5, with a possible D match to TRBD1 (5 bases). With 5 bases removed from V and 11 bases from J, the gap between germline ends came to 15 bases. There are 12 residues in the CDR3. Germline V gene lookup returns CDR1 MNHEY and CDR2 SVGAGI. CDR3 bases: TGTGCCAGCAGTACCGCAGGGTCAGAGCAGTACTTC. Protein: CASSTAGSEQYF.

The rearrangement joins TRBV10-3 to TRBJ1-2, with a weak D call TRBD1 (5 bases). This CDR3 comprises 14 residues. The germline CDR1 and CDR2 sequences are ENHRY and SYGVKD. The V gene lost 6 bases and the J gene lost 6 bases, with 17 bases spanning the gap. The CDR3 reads CAISRSGTDHGYTF. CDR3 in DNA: TGTGCCATCAGCCGCTCTGGGACTGACCATGGCTACACCTTC.

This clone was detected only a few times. The CDR3 protein is CASRFWAENTEAFF. CDR3 DNA: TGTGCCAGCCGTTTTTGGGCTGAGAACACTGAAGCTTTCTTT. This chain uses TRBV6-5 with TRBJ1-1; D is uncertain. Looked up from germline, CDR1 is MNHEY and CDR2 is SVGAGI. The germline V and J ends were trimmed by 8 bases and 1 base, with 14 bases remaining between them. The CDR3 length is 14 residues.

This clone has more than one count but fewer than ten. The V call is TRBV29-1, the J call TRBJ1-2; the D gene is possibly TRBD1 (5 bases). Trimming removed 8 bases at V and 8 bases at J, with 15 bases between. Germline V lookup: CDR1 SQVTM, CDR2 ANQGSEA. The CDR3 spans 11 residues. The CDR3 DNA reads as TGCAGCACTGAGATCAGGGTGGGCTACACCTTC. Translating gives CSTEIRVGYTF.

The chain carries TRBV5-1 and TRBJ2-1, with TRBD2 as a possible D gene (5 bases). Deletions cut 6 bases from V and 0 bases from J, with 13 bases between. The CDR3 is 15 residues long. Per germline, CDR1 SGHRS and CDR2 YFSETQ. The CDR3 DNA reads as TGCGCCAGCAAGGTGGAGGTCGGCTCCTACAATGAGCAGTTCTTC. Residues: CASKVEVGSYNEQFF.

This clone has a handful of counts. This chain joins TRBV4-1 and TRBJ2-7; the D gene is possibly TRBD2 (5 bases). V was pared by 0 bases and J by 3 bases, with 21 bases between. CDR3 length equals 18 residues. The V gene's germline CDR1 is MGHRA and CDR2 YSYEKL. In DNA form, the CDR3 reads TGCGCCAGCAGCCAAGACCGGGGTTGGGAAAATTCGGGCTACGAGCAGTACTTC. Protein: CASSQDRGWENSGYEQYF.

This CDR3 is CASSSPEASNQPQHF. The CDR3, as DNA: TGTGCCAGCAGTTCCCCGGAGGCAAGCAATCAGCCCCAGCATTTT. The chain has TRBV28 and TRBJ1-5; D gene ambiguous. V lost 4 bases and J 1 base, leaving 11 bases between the germline ends. CDR1 is MDHEN and CDR2 is SYDVKM in the germline V gene. The CDR3 has 15 amino acids.

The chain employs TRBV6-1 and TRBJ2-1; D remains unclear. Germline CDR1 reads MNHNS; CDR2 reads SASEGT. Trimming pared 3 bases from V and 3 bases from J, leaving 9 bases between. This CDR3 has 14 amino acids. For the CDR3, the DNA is TGTGCCAGCAGTGACGCCTACGACTACAATGAGCAGTTCTTC. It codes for CASSDAYDYNEQFF.

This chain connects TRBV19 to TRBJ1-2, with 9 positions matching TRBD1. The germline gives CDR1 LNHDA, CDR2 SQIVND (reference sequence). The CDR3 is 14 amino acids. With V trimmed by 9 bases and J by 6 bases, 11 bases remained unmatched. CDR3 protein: CASITPGQGDGYTF. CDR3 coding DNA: TGTGCCAGCATTACGCCGGGACAGGGTGATGGCTACACCTTC. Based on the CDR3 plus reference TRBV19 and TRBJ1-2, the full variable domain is DGGITQSPKYLFRKEGQNVTLSCEQNLNHDAMYWYRQDPGQGLRLIYYSQIVNDFQKGDIAEGYSVSREKKESFPLTVTSAQKNPTAFYLCASITPGQGDGYTFGSGTRLTVV.

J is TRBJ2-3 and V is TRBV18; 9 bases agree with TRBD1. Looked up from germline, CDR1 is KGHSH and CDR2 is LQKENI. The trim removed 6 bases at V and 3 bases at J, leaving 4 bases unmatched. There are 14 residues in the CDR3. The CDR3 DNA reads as TGTGCCAGCTCCGGACAGGGGAAAACAGATACGCAGTATTTT. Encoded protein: CASSGQGKTDTQYF.

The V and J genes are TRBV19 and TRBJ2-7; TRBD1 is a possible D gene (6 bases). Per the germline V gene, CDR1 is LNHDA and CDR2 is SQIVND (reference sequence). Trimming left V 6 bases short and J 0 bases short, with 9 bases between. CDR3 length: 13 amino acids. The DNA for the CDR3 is TGTGCCAGTAGCCCAGGGGTCTCCTACGAGCAGTACTTC. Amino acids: CASSPGVSYEQYF. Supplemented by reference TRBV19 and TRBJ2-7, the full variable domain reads DGGITQSPKYLFRKEGQNVTLSCEQNLNHDAMYWYRQDPGQGLRLIYYSQIVNDFQKGDIAEGYSVSREKKESFPLTVTSAQKNPTAFYLCASSPGVSYEQYFGPGTRLTVT.

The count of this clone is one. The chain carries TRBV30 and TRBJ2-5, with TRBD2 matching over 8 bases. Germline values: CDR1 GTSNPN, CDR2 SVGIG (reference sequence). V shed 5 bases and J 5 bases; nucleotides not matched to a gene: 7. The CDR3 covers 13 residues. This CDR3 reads CAWGRGGPETQYF. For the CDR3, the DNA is TGTGCCTGGGGCCGGGGGGGCCCTGAGACCCAGTACTTC.

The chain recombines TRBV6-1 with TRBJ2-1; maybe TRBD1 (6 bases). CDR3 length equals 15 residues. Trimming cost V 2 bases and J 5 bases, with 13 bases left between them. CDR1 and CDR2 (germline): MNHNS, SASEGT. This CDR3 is CASSEFAAGDNEQFF. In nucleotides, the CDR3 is TGTGCCAGCAGTGAATTCGCAGCAGGGGACAATGAGCAGTTCTTC.

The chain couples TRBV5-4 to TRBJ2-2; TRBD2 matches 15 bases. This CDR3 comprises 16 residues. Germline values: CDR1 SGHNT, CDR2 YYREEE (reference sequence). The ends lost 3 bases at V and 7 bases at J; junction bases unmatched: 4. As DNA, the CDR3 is TGTGCCAGCAGCTACCTGGGACTAGCGGGGGGCGGGGAGCTGTTTTTT. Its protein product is CASSYLGLAGGGELFF. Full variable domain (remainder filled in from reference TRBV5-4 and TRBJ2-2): ETGVTQSPTHLIKTRGQQVTLRCSSQSGHNTVSWYQQALGQGPQFIFQYYREEENGRGNFPPRFSGLQFPNYSSELNVNALELDDSALYLCASSYLGLAGGGELFFGEGSRLTVL.

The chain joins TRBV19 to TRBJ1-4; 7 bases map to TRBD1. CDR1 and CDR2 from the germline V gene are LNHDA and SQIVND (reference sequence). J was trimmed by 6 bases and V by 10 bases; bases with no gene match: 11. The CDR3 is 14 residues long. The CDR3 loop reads CAIKRQGDDEKLFF. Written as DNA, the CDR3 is TGTGCCATTAAGAGACAGGGTGACGATGAAAAACTGTTTTTT.

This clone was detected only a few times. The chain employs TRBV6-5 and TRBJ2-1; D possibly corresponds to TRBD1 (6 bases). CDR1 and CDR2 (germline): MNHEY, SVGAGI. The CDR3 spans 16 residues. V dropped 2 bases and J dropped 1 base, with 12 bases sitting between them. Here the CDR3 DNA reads TGTGCCAGCAGTTACCGACAGGAACAATCCTACAATGAGCAGTTCTTC. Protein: CASSYRQEQSYNEQFF.

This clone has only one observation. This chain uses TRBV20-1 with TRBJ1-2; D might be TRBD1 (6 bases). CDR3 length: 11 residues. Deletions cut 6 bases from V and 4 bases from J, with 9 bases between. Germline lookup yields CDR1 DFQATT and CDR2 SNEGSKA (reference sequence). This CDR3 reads CSARTAYGYTF. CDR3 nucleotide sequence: TGCAGTGCGCGGACAGCCTATGGCTACACCTTC.

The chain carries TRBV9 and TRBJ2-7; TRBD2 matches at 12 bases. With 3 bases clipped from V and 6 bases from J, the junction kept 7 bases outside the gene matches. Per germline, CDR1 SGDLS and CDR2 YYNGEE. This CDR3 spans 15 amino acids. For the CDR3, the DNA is TGTGCCAGCAGCGAGCACACTAGCGGGAGGCCCGAGCAGTACTTC. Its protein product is CASSEHTSGRPEQYF.